The clone carrying this T cell receptor beta chain came up once. Its antigen is as yet unknown. The repertoire was sequenced with immunoSEQ multiplex PCR; TCRdb's copy has only in-frame clones and lacks some. The table records about 480,000 clones, around nine tenths of them present only once. These data come from a study of Ad26.COV2.S vaccination and SARS-CoV-2 variants. About the study: Once, or twice with 56 days between doses, Ad26.COV2.S was given intramuscularly.

Treatment described: around 19 received Ad26.COV2.S at low or high dose, single or two shots; five or six received placebo; per-sample allocation not given. Following the first vaccine or placebo injection, samples were taken on day 63. The CDR3 is made up of 11 amino acids. Germline V gene lookup returns CDR1 LGHNT and CDR2 FRNRAP. Trimming pared 3 bases from V and 5 bases from J, leaving 3 bases between. General observations from the study: Spike-specific TCR breadth in vaccine recipients exceeded that seen in placebo recipients. The study found similar non-spike TCR breadth in vaccine and placebo recipients.

This material consisted of peripheral blood, taken in a trial of Ad26.COV2.S vaccine versus placebo. This sequence originates from a person aged 18-60 years who received the Ad26.COV2.S COVID-19 vaccine or a placebo. The gene calls are TRBV12-5 and TRBJ2-3, with D unresolved. The CDR3 spells CASGLLDTQYF. CDR3 sequence (DNA): TGTGCTAGTGGTTTATTAGATACGCAGTATTTT.